This T cell receptor (beta chain) was found in a study of blood T cell repertoires in COVID-19. CDR3 length equals 14 residues. Germline V gene data show CDR1 as MDHEN and CDR2 as SYDVKM. Trimming removed 2 bases from V and 2 bases from J, with 9 bases in between. This table comes from immunoSEQ multiplex PCR, and its TCRdb copy is limited to in-frame clones, with some not included. The data hold about 70,000 clones, with 65% to 90% observed a single time. The TCR was taken from a man aged 25-45 years with COVID-19, enrolled during active disease. The sample comprised peripheral blood. The chain is built from TRBV28 and TRBJ2-5, with D maybe TRBD2 (5 bases). The CDR3 protein is CASSLGETQETQYF. The CDR3 DNA reads TGTGCCAGCAGTTTAGGGGAGACTCAAGAGACCCAGTACTTC.